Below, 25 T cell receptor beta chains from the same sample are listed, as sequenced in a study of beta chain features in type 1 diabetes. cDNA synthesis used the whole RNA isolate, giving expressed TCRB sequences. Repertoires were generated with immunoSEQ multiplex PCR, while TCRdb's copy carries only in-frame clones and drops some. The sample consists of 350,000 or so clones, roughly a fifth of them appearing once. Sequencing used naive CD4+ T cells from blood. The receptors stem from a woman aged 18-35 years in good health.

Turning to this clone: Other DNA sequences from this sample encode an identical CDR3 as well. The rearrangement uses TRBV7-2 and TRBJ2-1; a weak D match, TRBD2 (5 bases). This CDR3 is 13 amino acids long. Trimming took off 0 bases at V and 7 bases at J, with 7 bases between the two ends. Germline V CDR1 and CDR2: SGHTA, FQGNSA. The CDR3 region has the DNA TGTGCCAGCAGCTTAGCGGGAGCAAATGAGCAGTTCTTC. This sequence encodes CASSLAGANEQFF. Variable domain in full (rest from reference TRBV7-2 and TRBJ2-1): GAGVSQSPSNKVTEKGKDVELRCDPISGHTALYWYRQSLGQGLEFLIYFQGNSAPDKSGLPSDRFSAERTGGSVSTLTIQRTQQEDSAVYLCASSLAGANEQFFGPGTRLTVL.

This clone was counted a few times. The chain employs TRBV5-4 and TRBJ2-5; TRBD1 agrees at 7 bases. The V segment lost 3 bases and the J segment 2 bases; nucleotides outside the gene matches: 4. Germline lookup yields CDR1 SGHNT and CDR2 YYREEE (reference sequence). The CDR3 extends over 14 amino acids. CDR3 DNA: TGTGCCAGCAGCTCGAAGACAGGGCAAGAGACCCAGTACTTC. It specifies CASSSKTGQETQYF.

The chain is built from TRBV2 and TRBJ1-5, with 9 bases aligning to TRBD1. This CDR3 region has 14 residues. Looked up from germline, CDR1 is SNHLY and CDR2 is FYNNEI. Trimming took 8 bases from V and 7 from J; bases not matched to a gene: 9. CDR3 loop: CASSLDRGGQPQHF. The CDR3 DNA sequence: TGTGCCAGCTCCCTGGACAGGGGAGGCCAGCCCCAGCATTTT.

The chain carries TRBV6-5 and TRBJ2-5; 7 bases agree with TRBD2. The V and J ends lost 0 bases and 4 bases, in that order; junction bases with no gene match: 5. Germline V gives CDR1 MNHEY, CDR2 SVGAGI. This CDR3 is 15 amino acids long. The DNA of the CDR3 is TGTGCCAGCAGTTACTCCGGGATAGCGGGAGAGACCCAGTACTTC. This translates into CASSYSGIAGETQYF.

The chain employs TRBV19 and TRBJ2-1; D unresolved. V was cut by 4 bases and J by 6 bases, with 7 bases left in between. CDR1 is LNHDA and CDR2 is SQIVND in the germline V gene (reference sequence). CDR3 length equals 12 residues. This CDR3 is CASSRHGNEQFF. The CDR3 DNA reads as TGTGCCAGTAGTAGACACGGCAATGAGCAGTTCTTC.

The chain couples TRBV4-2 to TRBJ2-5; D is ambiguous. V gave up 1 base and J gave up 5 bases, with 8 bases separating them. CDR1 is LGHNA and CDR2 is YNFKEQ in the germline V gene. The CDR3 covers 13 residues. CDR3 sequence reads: CASSQGFRETQYF. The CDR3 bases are TGTGCCAGCAGCCAAGGTTTCCGGGAGACCCAGTACTTC.

In nucleotides, the CDR3 is TGTGCCAGCAGCCCAGTTGCGGCAGTACAGTTCTTC. The encoded protein is CASSPVAAVQFF. The V gene is TRBV7-2, the J gene TRBJ2-1, with D hard to call. The CDR3 runs to 12 residues. V lost 5 bases, J lost 13 bases, and 15 bases lay in between. Germline V gene lookup returns CDR1 SGHTA and CDR2 FQGNSA. The full variable domain, rest sourced from reference TRBV7-2 and TRBJ2-1, is GAGVSQSPSNKVTEKGKDVELRCDPISGHTALYWYRQSLGQGLEFLIYFQGNSAPDKSGLPSDRFSAERTGGSVSTLTIQRTQQEDSAVYLCASSPVAAVQFFGPGTRLTVL.

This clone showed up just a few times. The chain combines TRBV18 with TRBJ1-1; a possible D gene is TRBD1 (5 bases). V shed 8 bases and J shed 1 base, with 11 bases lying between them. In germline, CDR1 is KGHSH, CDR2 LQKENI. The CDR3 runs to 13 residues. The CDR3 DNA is TGTGCCAGCCACCAGGGAAGGAACACTGAAGCTTTCTTT. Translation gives CASHQGRNTEAFF.

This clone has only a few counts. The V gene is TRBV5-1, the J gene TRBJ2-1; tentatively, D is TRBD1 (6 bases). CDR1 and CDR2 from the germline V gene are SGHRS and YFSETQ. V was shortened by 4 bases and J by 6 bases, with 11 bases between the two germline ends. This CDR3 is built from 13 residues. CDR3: CASSHGTLNEQFF. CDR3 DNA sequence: TGCGCCAGCAGCCATGGGACACTCAATGAGCAGTTCTTC.

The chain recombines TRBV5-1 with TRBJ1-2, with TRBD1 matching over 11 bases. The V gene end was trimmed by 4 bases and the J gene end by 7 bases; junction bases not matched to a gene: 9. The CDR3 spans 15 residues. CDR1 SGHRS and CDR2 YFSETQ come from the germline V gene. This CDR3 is CASSTGQGATRGYTF. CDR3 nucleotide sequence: TGCGCCAGCAGCACAGGACAGGGGGCAACGCGTGGCTACACCTTC.

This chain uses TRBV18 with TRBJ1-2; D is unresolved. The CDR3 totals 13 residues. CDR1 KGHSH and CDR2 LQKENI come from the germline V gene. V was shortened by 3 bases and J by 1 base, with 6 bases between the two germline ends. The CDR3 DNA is TGTGCCAGCTCACCCGGGGATAACTATGGCTACACCTTC. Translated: CASSPGDNYGYTF.

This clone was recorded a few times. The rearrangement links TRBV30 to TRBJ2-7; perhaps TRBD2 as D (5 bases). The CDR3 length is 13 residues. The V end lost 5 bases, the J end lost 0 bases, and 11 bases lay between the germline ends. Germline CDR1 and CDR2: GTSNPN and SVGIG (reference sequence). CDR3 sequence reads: CAWVDSYSYEQYF. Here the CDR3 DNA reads TGTGCCTGGGTGGACTCTTACTCCTACGAGCAGTACTTC.

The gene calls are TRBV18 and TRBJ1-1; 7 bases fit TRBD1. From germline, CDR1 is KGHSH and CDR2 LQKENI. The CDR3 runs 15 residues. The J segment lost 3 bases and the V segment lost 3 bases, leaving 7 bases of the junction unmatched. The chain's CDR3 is CASSPTTGKDTEAFF. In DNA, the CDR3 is TGTGCCAGCTCACCGACGACAGGGAAGGACACTGAAGCTTTCTTT.

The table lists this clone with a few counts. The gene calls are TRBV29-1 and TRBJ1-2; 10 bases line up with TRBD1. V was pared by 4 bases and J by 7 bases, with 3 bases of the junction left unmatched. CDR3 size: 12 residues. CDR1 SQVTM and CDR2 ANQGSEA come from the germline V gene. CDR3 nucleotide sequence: TGCAGCGTTGGGGACAGGGGTGGTGGCTACACCTTC. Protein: CSVGDRGGGYTF.

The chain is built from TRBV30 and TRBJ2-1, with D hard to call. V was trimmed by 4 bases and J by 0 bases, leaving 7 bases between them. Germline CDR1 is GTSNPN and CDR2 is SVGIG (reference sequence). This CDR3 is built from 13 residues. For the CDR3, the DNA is TGTGCCTGGAAATCGGGCTCCTACAATGAGCAGTTCTTC. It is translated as CAWKSGSYNEQFF. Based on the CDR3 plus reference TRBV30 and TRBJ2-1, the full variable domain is SQTIHQWPATLVQPVGSPLSLECTVEGTSNPNLYWYRQAAGRGLQLLFYSVGIGQISSEVPQNLSASRPQDRQFILSSKKLLLSDSGFYLCAWKSGSYNEQFFGPGTRLTVL.

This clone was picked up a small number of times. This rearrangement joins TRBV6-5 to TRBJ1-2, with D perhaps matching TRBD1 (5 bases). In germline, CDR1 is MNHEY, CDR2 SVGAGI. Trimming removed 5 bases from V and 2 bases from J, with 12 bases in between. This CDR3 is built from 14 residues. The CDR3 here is CASSRGGRNYGYTF. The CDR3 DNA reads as TGTGCCAGCAGTCGCGGGGGACGGAACTATGGCTACACCTTC.

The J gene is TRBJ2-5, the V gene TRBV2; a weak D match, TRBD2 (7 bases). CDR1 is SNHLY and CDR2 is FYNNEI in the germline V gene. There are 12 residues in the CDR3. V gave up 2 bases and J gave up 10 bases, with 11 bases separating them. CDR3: CASSERGGNQYF. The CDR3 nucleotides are TGTGCCAGCAGTGAAAGGGGGGGCAACCAGTACTTC.

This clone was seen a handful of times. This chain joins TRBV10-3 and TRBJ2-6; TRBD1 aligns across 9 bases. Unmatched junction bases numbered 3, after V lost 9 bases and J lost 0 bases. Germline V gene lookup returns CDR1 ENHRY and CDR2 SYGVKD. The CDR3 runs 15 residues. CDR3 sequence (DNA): TGTGCCATGGGACAGGGATTCTCTGGGGCCAACGTCCTGACTTTC. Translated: CAMGQGFSGANVLTF.

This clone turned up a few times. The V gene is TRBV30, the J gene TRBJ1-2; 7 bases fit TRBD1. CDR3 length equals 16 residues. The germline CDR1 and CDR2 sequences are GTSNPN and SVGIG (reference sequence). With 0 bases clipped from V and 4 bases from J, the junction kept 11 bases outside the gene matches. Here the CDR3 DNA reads TGTGCCTGGAGTGTAGGAGGAGGGGGCACCCCCTATGGCTACACCTTC. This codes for CAWSVGGGGTPYGYTF.

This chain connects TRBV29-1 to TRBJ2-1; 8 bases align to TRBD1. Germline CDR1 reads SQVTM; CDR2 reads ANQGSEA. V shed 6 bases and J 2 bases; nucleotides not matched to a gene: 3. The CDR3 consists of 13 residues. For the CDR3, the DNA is TGCAGCGTCCCGGACAGGGCCTACAATGAGCAGTTCTTC. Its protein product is CSVPDRAYNEQFF.

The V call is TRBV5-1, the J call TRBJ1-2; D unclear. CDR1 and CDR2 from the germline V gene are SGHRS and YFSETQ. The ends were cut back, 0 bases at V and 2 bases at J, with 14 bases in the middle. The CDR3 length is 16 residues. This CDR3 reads CASSLAGKTLNYGYTF. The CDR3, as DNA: TGCGCCAGCAGCTTGGCCGGGAAGACACTCAACTATGGCTACACCTTC.

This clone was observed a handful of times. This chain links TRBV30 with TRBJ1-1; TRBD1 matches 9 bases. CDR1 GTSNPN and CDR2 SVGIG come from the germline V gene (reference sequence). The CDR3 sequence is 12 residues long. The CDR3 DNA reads TGTGCTCTCGACAGGGGGGGCACTGAAGCTTTCTTT. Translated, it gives CALDRGGTEAFF.

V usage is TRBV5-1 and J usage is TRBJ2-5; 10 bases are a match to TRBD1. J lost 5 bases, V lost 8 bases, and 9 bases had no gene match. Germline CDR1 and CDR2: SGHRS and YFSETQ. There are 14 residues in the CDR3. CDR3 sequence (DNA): TGCGCCAGTCGTCGGACAGGGGGTTGGGAGACCCAGTACTTC. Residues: CASRRTGGWETQYF. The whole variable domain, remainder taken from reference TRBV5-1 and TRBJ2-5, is KAGVTQTPRYLIKTRGQQVTLSCSPISGHRSVSWYQQTPGQGLQFLFEYFSETQRNKGNFPGRFSGRQFSNSRSEMNVSTLELGDSALYLCASRRTGGWETQYFGPGTRLLVL.

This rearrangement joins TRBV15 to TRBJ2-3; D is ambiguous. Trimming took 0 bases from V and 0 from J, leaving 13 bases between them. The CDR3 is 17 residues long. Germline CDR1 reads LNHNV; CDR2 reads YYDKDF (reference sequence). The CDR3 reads CATSRDVRRTSTDTQYF. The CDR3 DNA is TGTGCCACCAGCAGAGATGTCCGGAGAACTAGCACAGATACGCAGTATTTT.

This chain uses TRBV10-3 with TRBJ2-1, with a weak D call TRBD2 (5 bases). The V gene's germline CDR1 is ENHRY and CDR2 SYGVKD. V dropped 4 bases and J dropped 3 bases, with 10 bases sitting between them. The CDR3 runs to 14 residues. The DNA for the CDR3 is TGTGCCATCAGTGGGACTCGAAACTACAATGAGCAGTTCTTC. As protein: CAISGTRNYNEQFF.